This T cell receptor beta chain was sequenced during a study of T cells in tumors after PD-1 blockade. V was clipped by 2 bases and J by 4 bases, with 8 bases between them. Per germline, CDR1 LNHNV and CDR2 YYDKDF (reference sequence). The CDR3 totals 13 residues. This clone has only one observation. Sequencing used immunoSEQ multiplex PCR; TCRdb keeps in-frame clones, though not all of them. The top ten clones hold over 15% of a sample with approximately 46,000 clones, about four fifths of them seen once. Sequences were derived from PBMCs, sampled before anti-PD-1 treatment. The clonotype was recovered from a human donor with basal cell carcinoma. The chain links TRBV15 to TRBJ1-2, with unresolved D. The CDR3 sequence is CATSRTGSYGYTF. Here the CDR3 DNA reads TGTGCCACCAGCAGAACCGGAAGCTATGGCTACACCTTC. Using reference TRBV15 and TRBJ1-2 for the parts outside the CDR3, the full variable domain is DAMVIQNPRYQVTQFGKPVTLSCSQTLNHNVMYWYQQKSSQAPKLLFHYYDKDFNNEADTPDNFQSRRPNTSFCFLDIRSPGLGDTAMYLCATSRTGSYGYTFGSGTRLTVV.